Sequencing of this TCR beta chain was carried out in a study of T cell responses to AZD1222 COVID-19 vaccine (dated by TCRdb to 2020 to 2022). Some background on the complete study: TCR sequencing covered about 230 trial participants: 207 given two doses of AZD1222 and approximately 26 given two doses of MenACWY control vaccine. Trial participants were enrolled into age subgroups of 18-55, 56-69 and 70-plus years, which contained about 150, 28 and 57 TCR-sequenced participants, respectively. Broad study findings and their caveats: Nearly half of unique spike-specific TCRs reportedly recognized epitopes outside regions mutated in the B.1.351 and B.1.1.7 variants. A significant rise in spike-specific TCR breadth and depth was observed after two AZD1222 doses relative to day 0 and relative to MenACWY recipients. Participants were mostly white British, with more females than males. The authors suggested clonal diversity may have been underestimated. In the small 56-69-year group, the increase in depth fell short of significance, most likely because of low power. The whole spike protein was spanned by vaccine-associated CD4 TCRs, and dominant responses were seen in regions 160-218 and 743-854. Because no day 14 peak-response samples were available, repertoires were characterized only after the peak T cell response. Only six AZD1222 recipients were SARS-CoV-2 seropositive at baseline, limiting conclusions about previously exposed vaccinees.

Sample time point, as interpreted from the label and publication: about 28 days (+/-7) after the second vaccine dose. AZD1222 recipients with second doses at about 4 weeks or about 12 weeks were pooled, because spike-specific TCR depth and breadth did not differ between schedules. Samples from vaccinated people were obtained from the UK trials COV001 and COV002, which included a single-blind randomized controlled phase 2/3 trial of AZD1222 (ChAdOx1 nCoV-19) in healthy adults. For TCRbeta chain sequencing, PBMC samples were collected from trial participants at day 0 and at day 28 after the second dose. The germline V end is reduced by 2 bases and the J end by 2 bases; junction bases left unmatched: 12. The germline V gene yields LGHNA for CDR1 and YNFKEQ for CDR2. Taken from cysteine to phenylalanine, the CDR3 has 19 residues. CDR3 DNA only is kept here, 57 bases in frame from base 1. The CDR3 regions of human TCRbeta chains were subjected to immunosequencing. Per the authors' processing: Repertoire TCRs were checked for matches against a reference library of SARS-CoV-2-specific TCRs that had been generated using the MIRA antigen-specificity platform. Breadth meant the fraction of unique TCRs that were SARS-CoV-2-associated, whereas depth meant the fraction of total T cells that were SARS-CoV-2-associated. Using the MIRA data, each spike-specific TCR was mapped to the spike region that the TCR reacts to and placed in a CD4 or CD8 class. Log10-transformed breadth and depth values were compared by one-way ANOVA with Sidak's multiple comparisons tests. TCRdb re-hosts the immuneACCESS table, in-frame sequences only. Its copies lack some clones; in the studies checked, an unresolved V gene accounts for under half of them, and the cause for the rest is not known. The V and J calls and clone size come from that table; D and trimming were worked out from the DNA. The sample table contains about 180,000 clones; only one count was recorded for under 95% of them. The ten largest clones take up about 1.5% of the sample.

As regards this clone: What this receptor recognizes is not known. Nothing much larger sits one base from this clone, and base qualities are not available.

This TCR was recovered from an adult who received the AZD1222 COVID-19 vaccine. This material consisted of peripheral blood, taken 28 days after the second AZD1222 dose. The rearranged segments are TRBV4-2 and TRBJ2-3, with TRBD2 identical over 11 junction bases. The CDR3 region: CASSQPGLAGFKDTDTQYF. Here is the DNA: TGTGCCAGCAGCCAACCCGGACTAGCGGGTTTTAAGGACACAGATACGCAGTATTTT.